These T cell receptor beta chains were read from a single sample in a study of response to subunit inactivated influenza vaccine. Using its own MiXCR run on the RT-PCR reads, TCRdb lists one record per CDR3 protein. This sample has fewer than 550,000 distinct CDR3 sequences, with roughly 25% found just once. Source: CD4+ T cells sorted from PBMCs, taken roughly 5 days after vaccination. These receptors were obtained from a man over 45 who received an inactivated influenza vaccine. CDR3s include the opening cysteine and the closing phenylalanine or tryptophan. D genes are given only for firm matches. A clone size is listed for some rows: how often the clone was seen (once, few, many), or a class if it is expanded.

clone_size j_call d_call v_call cdr3_aa cdr3_nt
few TRBJ1-5 - TRBV20-1 CSAQARGNQPQHF TGCAGTGCTCAGGCGCGGGGCAATCAGCCCCAGCATTTT
few TRBJ1-6 - TRBV4-3 CASSLEGDQVSPLHF TGCGCCAGCAGCCTCGAAGGGGACCAGGTATCACCCCTCCACTTT
- TRBJ2-3 - TRBV5-1 CASSFVDFRTDTQYF TGCGCCAGCAGCTTTGTCGACTTCCGCACAGATACGCAGTATTTT
few TRBJ2-2 TRBD2 TRBV29-1 CSTRETNTGELFF TGCAGCACGCGGGAGACGAATACCGGGGAGCTGTTTTTT
- TRBJ1-4 - TRBV7-9 CASSLQDEKLFF TGTGCCAGCAGCTTGCAGGATGAAAAACTGTTTTTT
few TRBJ2-3 TRBD1 TRBV29-1 CSVDDRGRVSDTQYF TGCAGCGTGGATGACAGGGGGCGAGTATCCGATACGCAGTATTTT
few TRBJ2-7 TRBD2 TRBV28 CASSYGTSGAVYEQYF TGTGCCAGCAGTTATGGGACTAGCGGGGCTGTCTACGAGCAGTACTTC
- TRBJ2-5 - TRBV28 CAIGGRETQYF TGTGCCATAGGGGGTCGGGAGACCCAGTACTTC
few TRBJ1-1 - TRBV20-1 CSARDFFKNTEAFF TGCAGTGCTAGAGATTTCTTTAAAAACACTGAAGCTTTCTTT
- TRBJ2-2 TRBD1 TRBV7-2 CASSQQGQGTGELFF TGTGCCAGCAGCCAACAGGGACAGGGCACCGGGGAGCTGTTTTTT
- TRBJ2-3 TRBD2 TRBV5-8 CASSPGTSGHTDTQYF TGTGCCAGCAGCCCTGGGACTAGCGGACACACAGATACGCAGTATTTT
- TRBJ1-4 - TRBV6-2/TRBV6-3 CASSPTAAGGKLFF TGTGCCAGCAGCCCCACGGCGGCGGGCGGAAAACTGTTTTTT
- TRBJ1-4 - TRBV29-1 CSVVRERDEKLFF TGCAGCGTTGTCCGGGAAAGGGATGAAAAACTGTTTTTT
- TRBJ2-7 TRBD1 TRBV4-1 CASSHGQGREQYF TGCGCCAGCAGCCATGGACAGGGGAGGGAGCAGTACTTC
many TRBJ2-7 - TRBV12-3/TRBV12-4 CASSAWGKQSSYEQYF TGTGCCAGCAGCGCGTGGGGTAAACAAAGCTCCTACGAGCAGTACTTC
few TRBJ2-5 TRBD2 TRBV7-2 CASSPRTSGSYKETQYF TGTGCCAGCAGCCCCCGGACTAGCGGGAGTTACAAAGAGACCCAGTACTTC
- TRBJ2-5 - TRBV7-2 CASSKGQFGETQYF TGTGCCAGCAGCAAAGGACAGTTTGGAGAGACCCAGTACTTC
few TRBJ2-5 TRBD2 TRBV20-1 CSARALLADPQETQYF TGCAGTGCTAGAGCGTTGCTAGCGGACCCCCAAGAGACCCAGTACTTC
many TRBJ2-5 - TRBV5-6 CASSLEGFGETQYF TGTGCCAGCAGCTTGGAGGGTTTTGGTGAGACCCAGTACTTC
- TRBJ2-7 - TRBV29-1 CSGGHATGEQYF TGCAGCGGGGGCCACGCCACGGGAGAGCAGTACTTC
- TRBJ2-7 - TRBV10-3 CTISGGLDTYEQYF TGTACCATCTCGGGTGGATTGGACACCTACGAGCAGTACTTC
- TRBJ2-7 - TRBV28 CASSLKFGGTLGEQYF TGTGCCAGCAGTTTAAAATTCGGGGGAACCTTGGGCGAGCAGTACTTC
- TRBJ2-2 - TRBV2 CAGARDPPNTGELFF TGTGCCGGGGCAAGGGACCCCCCGAACACCGGGGAGCTGTTTTTT
few TRBJ2-3 TRBD2 TRBV11-3 CASSLRTSGRSTDTQYF TGTGCCAGCAGCTTGAGGACTAGCGGGAGGAGCACAGATACGCAGTATTTT
many TRBJ1-1 - TRBV5-1 CASSLDGGARTEAFF TGCGCCAGCAGCTTGGATGGGGGCGCTAGGACTGAAGCTTTCTTT
- TRBJ2-5 - TRBV7-6 CASSLWRETQYF TGTGCCAGCAGCTTATGGCGAGAGACCCAGTACTTC
- TRBJ2-5 TRBD2 TRBV5-8 CASSRAGVGYKTQYF TGTGCCAGCAGTCGAGCGGGGGTAGGGTATAAGACCCAGTACTTC
few TRBJ2-1 - TRBV20-1 CSAIPRLEQNEQFF TGCAGTGCTATACCGAGACTAGAACAAAATGAGCAGTTCTTC
many TRBJ2-1 TRBD1 TRBV20-1 CSAEHPLGGDYNEQFF TGCAGTGCCGAACACCCTTTAGGGGGCGATTACAATGAGCAGTTCTTC